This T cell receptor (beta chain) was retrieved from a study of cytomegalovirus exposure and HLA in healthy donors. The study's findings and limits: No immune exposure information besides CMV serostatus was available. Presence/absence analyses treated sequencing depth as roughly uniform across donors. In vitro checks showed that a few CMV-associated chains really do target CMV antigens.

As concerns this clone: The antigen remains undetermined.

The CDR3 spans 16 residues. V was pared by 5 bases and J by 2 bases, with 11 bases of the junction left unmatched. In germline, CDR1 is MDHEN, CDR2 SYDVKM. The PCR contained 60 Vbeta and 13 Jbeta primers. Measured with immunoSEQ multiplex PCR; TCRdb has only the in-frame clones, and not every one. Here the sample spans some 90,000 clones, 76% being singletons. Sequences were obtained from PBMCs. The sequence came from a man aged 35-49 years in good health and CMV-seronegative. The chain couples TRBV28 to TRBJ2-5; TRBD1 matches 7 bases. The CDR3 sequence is CASSATRTGRQETQYF. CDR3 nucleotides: TGTGCCAGCAGTGCCACAAGGACAGGCCGGCAAGAGACCCAGTACTTC. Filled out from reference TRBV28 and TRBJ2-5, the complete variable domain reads DVKVTQSSRYLVKRTGEKVFLECVQDMDHENMFWYRQDPGLGLRLIYFSYDVKMKEKGDIPEGYSVSREKKERFSLILESASTNQTSMYLCASSATRTGRQETQYFGPGTRLLVL.